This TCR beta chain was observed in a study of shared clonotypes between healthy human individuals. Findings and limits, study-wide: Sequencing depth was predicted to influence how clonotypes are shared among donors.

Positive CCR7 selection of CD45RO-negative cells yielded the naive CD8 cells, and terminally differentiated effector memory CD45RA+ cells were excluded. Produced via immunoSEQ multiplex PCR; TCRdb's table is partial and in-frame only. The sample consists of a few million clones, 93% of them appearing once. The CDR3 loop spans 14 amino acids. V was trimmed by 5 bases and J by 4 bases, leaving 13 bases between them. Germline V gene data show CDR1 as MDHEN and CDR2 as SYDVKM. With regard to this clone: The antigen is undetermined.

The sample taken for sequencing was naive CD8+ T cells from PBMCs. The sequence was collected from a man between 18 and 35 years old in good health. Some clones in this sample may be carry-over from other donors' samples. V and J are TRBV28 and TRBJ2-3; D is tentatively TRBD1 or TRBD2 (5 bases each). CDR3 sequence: CASSDQGDADTQYF. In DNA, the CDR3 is TGTGCCAGCAGTGACCAAGGGGACGCAGATACGCAGTATTTT.